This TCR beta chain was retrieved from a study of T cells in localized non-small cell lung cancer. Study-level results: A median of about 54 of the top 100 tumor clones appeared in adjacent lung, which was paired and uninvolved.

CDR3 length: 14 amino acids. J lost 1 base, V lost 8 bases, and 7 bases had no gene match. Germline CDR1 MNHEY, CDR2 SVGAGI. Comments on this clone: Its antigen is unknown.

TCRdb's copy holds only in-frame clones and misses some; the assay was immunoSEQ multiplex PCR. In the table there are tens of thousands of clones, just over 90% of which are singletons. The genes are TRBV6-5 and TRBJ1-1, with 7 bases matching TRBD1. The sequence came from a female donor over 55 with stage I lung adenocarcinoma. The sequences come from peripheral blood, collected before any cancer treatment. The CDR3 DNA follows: TGTGCCAGCCGTAAGGGACAGAAGAACACTGAAGCTTTCTTT. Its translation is CASRKGQKNTEAFF.